A selection of T cell receptor beta chains follows, all from one sample in a study of blood T cells in healthy people across ages. TCRdb ran MiXCR on the 5' RACE reads and lists one entry per CDR3 protein. Found here are some 900,000 distinct CDR3 sequences, 29% of them singletons; the top ten hold roughly 17%. The material sequenced was blood. These receptors all stem from a woman of 80 years or more in good health. The CDR3 runs from the conserved cysteine through the conserved F or W. The D gene is left open where the match is weak. Clone sizes are given selectively: once, few, many, or a class where the clone is expanded.

v_gene	j_gene	d_gene	abundance	CDR3aa	CDR3nt
TRBV6-5	TRBJ2-5	TRBD2	.	CASSSTTSSYNEQYF	TGTGCCAGCAGTTCGACGACTAGCTCCTACAATGAGCAGTACTTC
TRBV27	TRBJ2-3	.	many	CASSLSLTRTHNTDTQYF	TGTGCCAGCAGTTTATCGCTGACCCGGACTCATAACACAGATACGCAGTATTTT
TRBV4-3	TRBJ2-3	TRBD2	.	CASSYRGAGGSADTQYF	TGCGCCAGCAGCTACCGAGGGGCGGGGGGATCAGCAGATACGCAGTATTTT
TRBV12-3/TRBV12-4	TRBJ1-4	.	many	CATKTATNEKLFF	TGTGCCACCAAGACAGCAACTAATGAAAAACTGTTTTTT
TRBV6-1	TRBJ2-1	TRBD2	many	CASSSGTSGGSYNEQFF	TGTGCCAGCAGCTCCGGGACTAGCGGGGGCTCCTACAATGAGCAGTTCTTC
TRBV5-1	TRBJ2-2	TRBD2	.	CASSLTSAGELFF	TGCGCCAGCAGCTTGACTAGCGCCGGGGAGCTGTTTTTT
TRBV3-1	TRBJ1-2	TRBD1	many	CASSRGQPGGYTF	TGTGCCAGCAGCCGGGGACAGCCGGGGGGCTACACCTTC
TRBV7-2	TRBJ2-5	.	many	CASSLGTVFRETQYF	TGTGCCAGCAGCTTAGGTACAGTTTTTAGGGAGACCCAGTACTTC
TRBV7-8	TRBJ2-5	.	.	CASSLGGAGTQYF	TGTGCCAGCAGCTTAGGGGGGGCTGGGACCCAGTACTTC
TRBV10-3	TRBJ1-5	.	many	CAISERGQPQHF	TGTGCCATCAGTGAACGTGGACAGCCCCAGCATTTT
TRBV4-1	TRBJ1-1	.	.	CASSQERTAGNTEAFF	TGCGCCAGCAGCCAAGAGAGGACCGCGGGGAACACTGAAGCTTTCTTT
TRBV6-2/TRBV6-3	TRBJ2-5	.	many	CASSYQSWETQYF	TGTGCCAGCAGTTACCAGTCCTGGGAGACCCAGTACTTC
TRBV7-7	TRBJ2-1	.	few	CASSPAGWLEQFF	TGTGCTAGCAGCCCCGCGGGCTGGCTTGAGCAGTTCTTC
TRBV6-1	TRBJ2-5	TRBD1	many	CASSGDRAWETQYF	TGTGCCAGCAGTGGGGACAGGGCTTGGGAGACCCAGTACTTC
TRBV6-5	TRBJ2-5	TRBD2	many	CASSFDMGGSETQYF	TGTGCCAGCAGTTTCGACATGGGAGGGTCAGAGACCCAGTACTTC
TRBV28	TRBJ1-5	TRBD1	few	CASSYPAGQGRIPQHF	TGTGCCAGCAGTTACCCGGCGGGACAGGGGAGAATTCCCCAGCATTTT
TRBV6-5	TRBJ2-7	.	many	CASRLVPLPGGQGPGGEQYF	TGTGCCAGTAGATTAGTCCCCCTTCCTGGCGGACAGGGACCGGGGGGGGAGCAGTACTTC
TRBV7-2	TRBJ2-3	TRBD1	many	CASTLTGSDTQYF	TGTGCCAGCACCTTGACAGGGTCAGATACGCAGTATTTT
TRBV6-2/TRBV6-3	TRBJ1-1	TRBD1	.	CASSWNRGDTEAFF	TGTGCCAGCAGTTGGAACAGGGGGGACACTGAAGCTTTCTTT
TRBV18	TRBJ1-4	.	many	CASSPANEKLFF	TGTGCCAGCAGTCCTGCGAATGAAAAACTGTTTTTT
TRBV7-9	TRBJ1-4	TRBD1	many	CASSLGGGQATNEKLFF	TGTGCCAGCAGCTTAGGAGGGGGACAGGCAACTAATGAAAAACTGTTTTTT
TRBV2	TRBJ1-1	.	few	CASSDDLRGGNTEAFF	TGTGCCAGCAGCGACGACCTGAGAGGGGGAAACACTGAAGCTTTCTTT
TRBV7-8	TRBJ1-6	.	.	CASSLAGTTSSPLHF	TGTGCCAGCAGCTTAGCGGGAACCACGAGTTCACCCCTCCACTTT
TRBV19	TRBJ1-4	.	once	CASRDSLNEKLFF	TGTGCCAGTAGGGACAGCCTTAATGAAAAACTGTTTTTT
TRBV3-1	TRBJ2-3	.	.	CASRGAPAGSQDTQYF	TGTGCCAGCAGAGGAGCTCCGGCGGGATCACAAGATACGCAGTATTTT
TRBV5-6	TRBJ2-2	.	.	CASSLDRAGELFF	TGTGCCAGCAGCTTGGACCGGGCCGGGGAGCTGTTTTTT